Included here is one T cell receptor (beta chain) sequence, with context. Its antigen is as yet unknown. The data are from a study of siplizumab effects on memory and regulatory T cells. Notes on the study in general: Apparently more diverse than memory cells, naive T cells also seemed major alloresponse contributors.

Sequencing was performed with immunoSEQ multiplex PCR; in TCRdb, only in-frame clones are kept and a portion is missing. The sample records 100,000 or so clones, about nine tenths being singletons. The CDR3 totals 14 residues. The V end lost 0 bases, the J end lost 6 bases, and 9 bases lay between the germline ends. The V gene's germline CDR1 is SGHDN and CDR2 FVKESK. Specimen: CD4+ T cells sorted from blood. V and J are TRBV14 and TRBJ2-1, with D unclear. The source of this sequence is a human donor in good health. Some clones in this sample may be carry-over from other donors' samples. The CDR3: CASSQEISRNEQFF. The CDR3 nucleotides read TGTGCCAGCAGCCAAGAGATTAGTCGCAATGAGCAGTTCTTC.